This T cell receptor (beta chain) was retrieved from a study of technical replicates of blood from a few donors. Repertoires were generated with immunoSEQ multiplex PCR, while TCRdb's copy carries only in-frame clones and drops some. The data show some 64,000 clones, approximately 86% seen once. CDR1 is MNHNY and CDR2 is SVGAGI in the germline V gene (reference sequence). The CDR3 totals 14 residues. V was trimmed by 6 bases and J by 2 bases, leaving 14 bases between them. The V gene is TRBV6-6, the J gene TRBJ2-7; tentative D call: TRBD2 (5 bases). This TCR was sampled from a human donor in good health. Some clones in this sample may be carry-over from other donors' samples. Sequenced input: PBMCs. The DNA of the CDR3 is TGTGCCAGCAGCCCCGTACGAGCGGCCTACGAGCAGTACTTC. This gives the protein CASSPVRAAYEQYF.